This T cell receptor (beta chain) came from a study of blood T cell repertoires in COVID-19 (dated by TCRdb to 2019 to 2021). General notes on the study: Samples covering the acute and convalescent phases of COVID-19 were provided by collaborators in the United States, Italy and Spain. The prospective study material was composed of cDNA or gDNA derived from T cells, B-cell-depleted T cells, or PBMCs. Where available, HLA class I and class II types were taken from metadata supplied by the sample provider and were not determined by assay-based typing. The samples were drawn from the first 160 participants of the ongoing ImmuneRACE study and from under 1,500 subjects provided by 6 global collaborators. The dataset comprised deeply sampled blood TCRbeta repertoires from subjects exposed to, actively infected with, or recovered from COVID-19. The sample metadata nearly always contained a de-identified subject ID, COVID-19 status, age in years and sex. The repertoires were released in a freely available public database intended as a resource for research on the immune response to SARS-CoV-2. Overall results and qualifications from the work: Clinical and demographic metadata were provided uncurated, with the amount varying by source and participant.

The CDR1 and CDR2 encoded by the germline V gene (reference sequence) are DFQATT and SNEGSKA. Its CDR3 holds 11 amino acids, cysteine through phenylalanine. Just CDR3 DNA is preserved here, 33 bases in frame from base 1. V is clipped by 7 bases and J by 6 bases, and the sequence between their germline boundaries is 13 bases long. With respect to this clone: Its antigen has not been determined. Within one base of it there is no much larger clone, and no base qualities were kept.

The immunoSEQ Assay, a bias-controlled multiplex PCR, was used to amplify TCRbeta CDR3 regions from genomic DNA. Per the original workflow: The number of nucleated cells in each sample was estimated from the amplification of reference gene primers within the assay. To quantify the absolute abundance of each unique TCRbeta CDR3 rearrangement, sequence reads were collapsed and filtered. Productive Simpson clonality was computed per sample as the square root of Simpson's diversity index over productive rearrangements. TCRdb holds this immuneACCESS table with in-frame rearrangements only. Some clones are missing; in checked studies, unresolved V genes explain under half, and the rest has no known cause. V and J calls and clone size are as listed in that table; D and trimming were resolved from the DNA. The sample table lists some 220,000 clones, 65% to 85% of them with a count of one. Of the sample, around 5.5% falls within the top ten clones.

The collaborating institutions used their own protocols to collect whole blood in K2EDTA tubes. For TCRbeta analysis, collaborators shipped samples in one of three forms: frozen whole blood, isolated PBMCs, or DNA extracted from either of those sample types. The rearranged segments are TRBV20-1 and TRBJ2-7, with TRBD1 tentatively as D gene (5 bases match). Sequences were obtained from peripheral blood. This receptor was obtained from a human donor in a cohort sampled during active COVID-19. This receptor carries the CDR3 CSVTGPPEQYF. The DNA sequence is as follows: TGCAGTGTAACAGGTCCCCCCGAGCAGTACTTC.